What follows describes a single T cell receptor beta chain. The time point was: patch test 1, 2 weeks after DPC sensitization. The treatment here: therapeutic diphenylcyclopropenone sensitization with weekly scalp DPC. This sample is drawn from a study of human T cells and chemical hapten exposure. Between the trimmed V and J ends, which lost 4 bases and 9 bases, there was a span of 10 bases. CDR1 is MDHEN and CDR2 is SYDVKM in the germline V gene. This CDR3 comprises 12 residues. TCRdb itself ran the RACE reads through MiXCR, one entry per CDR3 protein. The data show approximately 73,000 distinct CDR3 sequences, with 10% to 13% seen just once and roughly 1.4% held by the top ten.

The sample here was whole blood, taken in connection with sensitization to the hapten diphenylcyclopropenone (DPC). The chain combines TRBV28 with TRBJ2-1; TRBD2 might be the D (5 bases). The clonotype comes from a woman aged 45-65 years with alopecia areata. Some clones in this sample may be carry-over from other donors' samples. The DNA of the CDR3 is TGTGCCAGCAGTTCCCCTAGCCGTGAGCAGTTCTTC. Translated, it gives CASSSPSREQFF.